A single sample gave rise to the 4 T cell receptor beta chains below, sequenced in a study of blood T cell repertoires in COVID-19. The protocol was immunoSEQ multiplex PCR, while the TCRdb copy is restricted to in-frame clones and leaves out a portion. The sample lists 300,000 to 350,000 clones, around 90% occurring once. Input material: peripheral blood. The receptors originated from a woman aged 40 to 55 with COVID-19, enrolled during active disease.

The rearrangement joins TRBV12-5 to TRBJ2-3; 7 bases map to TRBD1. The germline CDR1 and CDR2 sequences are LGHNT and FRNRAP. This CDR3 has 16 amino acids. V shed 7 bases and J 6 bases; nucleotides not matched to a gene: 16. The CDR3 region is CASDEGGGYSVDTQYF. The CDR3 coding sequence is TGTGCTAGTGACGAAGGGGGCGGTTATTCGGTGGATACGCAGTATTTT.

The CDR3 loop reads CASSAGLLSRSGANVLTF. The CDR3 nucleotides read TGTGCCAGCAGCGCCGGACTTCTCTCTCGCTCTGGGGCCAACGTCCTGACTTTC. The V call is TRBV9, the J call TRBJ2-6; TRBD2 is a possible D gene (5 bases). CDR3 length: 18 residues. With 3 bases removed from V and 0 bases from J, the gap between germline ends came to 16 bases. Germline V gene data show CDR1 as SGDLS and CDR2 as YYNGEE.

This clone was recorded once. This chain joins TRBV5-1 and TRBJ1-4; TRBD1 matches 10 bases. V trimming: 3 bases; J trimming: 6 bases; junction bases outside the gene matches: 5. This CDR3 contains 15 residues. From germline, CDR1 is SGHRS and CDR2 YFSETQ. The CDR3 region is CASSSSGTGDEKLFF. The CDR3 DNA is TGCGCCAGCAGCTCTTCGGGGACAGGGGATGAAAAACTGTTTTTT.

The CDR3 protein is CASSPLGTGVNTEAFF. Written as DNA, the CDR3 is TGTGCCAGCTCACCACTAGGGACAGGGGTGAACACTGAAGCTTTCTTT. The chain employs TRBV18 and TRBJ1-1, with TRBD1 matching over 10 bases. Per germline, CDR1 KGHSH and CDR2 LQKENI. V was clipped by 1 base and J by 0 bases; unmatched bases: 2. This CDR3 has 16 amino acids.